A few counts support the clone carrying this TCR beta chain. One end of the junction does not line up with germline, which may come from a read error. Through a sample-barcoded 5' primer and a J-beta primer mix, a second PCR was run for roughly 6 to 11 cycles. One entry per CDR3 protein, called by TCRdb with MiXCR from the 5' RACE reads. The table shows some 1.8 million distinct CDR3 sequences, with about 39% occurring only once. The source of the sample is a study of blood T cells in healthy people across ages. The CDR3 has 16 residues. Germline CDR1 is SGHTA and CDR2 is FQGNSA. Sample: blood. The chain has TRBV7-2 and TRBJ1-2, with D perhaps matching TRBD1 (5 bases). This TCR came from a human donor in good health. The CDR3 loop reads CANSLGREGIRYGYTF. As DNA, the CDR3 is TGTGCCAACAGCTTAGGCAGGGAAGGTATTCGCTATGGCTACACCTTC. The full variable domain, in which reference TRBV7-2 and TRBJ1-2 provide the parts outside the CDR3, is GAGVSQSPSNKVTEKGKDVELRCDPISGHTALYWYRQSLGQGLEFLIYFQGNSAPDKSGLPSDRFSAERTGGSVSTLTIQRTQQEDSAVYLCANSLGREGIRYGYTFGSGTRLTVV.